Here is one T cell receptor beta chain with its context. Individuals aged about 18 to 95 years were recruited from roughly 22 US areas. Participants reported their clinical history, and cohort assignment relied on those reports. Each recovered donor of Cohort 3 presented with two negative PCRs, clearance, or symptom resolution. This sample is part of a study of blood T cell repertoires in COVID-19. J gave up 2 bases and V 7 bases, and 15 bases lay outside the gene matches. This CDR3 contains 17 residues. Germline loops: CDR1 MNHNS, CDR2 SASEGT. Source study methods: How many nucleated cells were present was estimated from reference gene primer amplification. The protocol was immunoSEQ multiplex PCR, while the TCRdb copy is restricted to in-frame clones and leaves out a portion. V and J calls and clone size are those listed in that table; D and trimming were worked out from the DNA. The table lists around 300,000 clones, around 90% of them singletons.

Specimen: PBMCs or T cells enriched from blood (not recorded which). This chain joins TRBV6-1 and TRBJ2-7; 9 bases agree with TRBD1. The source of this sequence is a man aged 25-40 years who had recovered from COVID-19. The CDR3 loop is CASTQAGSGTGPYEQYF. The CDR3 DNA is TGTGCCAGCACTCAAGCTGGCTCCGGGACAGGGCCCTACGAGCAGTACTTC.